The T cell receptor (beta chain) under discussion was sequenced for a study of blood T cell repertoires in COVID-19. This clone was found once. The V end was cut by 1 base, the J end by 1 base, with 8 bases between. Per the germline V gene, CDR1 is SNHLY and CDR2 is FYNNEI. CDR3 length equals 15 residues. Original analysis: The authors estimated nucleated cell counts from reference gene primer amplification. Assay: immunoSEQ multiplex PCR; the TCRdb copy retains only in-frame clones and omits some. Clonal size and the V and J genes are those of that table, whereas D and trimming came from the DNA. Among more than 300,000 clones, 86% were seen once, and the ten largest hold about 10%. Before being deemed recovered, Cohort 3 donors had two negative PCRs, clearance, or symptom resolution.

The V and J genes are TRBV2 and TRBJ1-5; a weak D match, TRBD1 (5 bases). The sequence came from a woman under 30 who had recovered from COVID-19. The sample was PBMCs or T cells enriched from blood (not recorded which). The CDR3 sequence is CASSEGAGSNQPQHF. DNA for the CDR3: TGTGCCAGCAGTGAAGGGGCAGGGAGCAATCAGCCCCAGCATTTT.